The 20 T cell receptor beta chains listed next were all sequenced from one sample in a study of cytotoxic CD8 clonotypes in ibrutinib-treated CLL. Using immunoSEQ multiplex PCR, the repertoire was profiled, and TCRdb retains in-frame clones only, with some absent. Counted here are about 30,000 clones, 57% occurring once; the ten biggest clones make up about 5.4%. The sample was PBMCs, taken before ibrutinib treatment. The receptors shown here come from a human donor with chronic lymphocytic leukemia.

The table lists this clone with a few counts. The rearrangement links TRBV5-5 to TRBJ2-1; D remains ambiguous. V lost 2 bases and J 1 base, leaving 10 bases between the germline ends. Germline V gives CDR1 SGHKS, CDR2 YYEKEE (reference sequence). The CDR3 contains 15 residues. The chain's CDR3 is CASSFWSLSYNEQFF. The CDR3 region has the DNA TGTGCCAGCAGCTTCTGGTCTCTTTCCTACAATGAGCAGTTCTTC.

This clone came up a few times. The CDR3 reads CASSHSWGYGYTF. The CDR3, as DNA: TGTGCCAGCAGCCACAGCTGGGGCTATGGCTACACCTTC. This chain uses TRBV7-6 with TRBJ1-2; D unresolved. This CDR3 has 13 residues. The V end lost 5 bases, the J end lost 4 bases, and 11 bases lay between the germline ends. Germline assignment: CDR1 SGHVS and CDR2 FNYEAQ.

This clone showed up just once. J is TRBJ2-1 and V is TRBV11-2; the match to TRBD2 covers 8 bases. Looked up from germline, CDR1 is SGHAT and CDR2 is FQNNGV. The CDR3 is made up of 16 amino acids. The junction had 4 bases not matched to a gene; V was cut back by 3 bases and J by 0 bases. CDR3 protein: CASSFRLAGSYNEQFF. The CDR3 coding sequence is TGTGCCAGCAGCTTCCGTCTAGCGGGCTCCTACAATGAGCAGTTCTTC.

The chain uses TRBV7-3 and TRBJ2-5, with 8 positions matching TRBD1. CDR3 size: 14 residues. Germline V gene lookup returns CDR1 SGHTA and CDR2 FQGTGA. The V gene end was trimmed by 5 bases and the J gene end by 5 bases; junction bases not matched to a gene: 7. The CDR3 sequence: CASSPDRGHETQYF. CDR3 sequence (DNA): TGTGCCAGCAGCCCCGACAGGGGACATGAGACCCAGTACTTC.

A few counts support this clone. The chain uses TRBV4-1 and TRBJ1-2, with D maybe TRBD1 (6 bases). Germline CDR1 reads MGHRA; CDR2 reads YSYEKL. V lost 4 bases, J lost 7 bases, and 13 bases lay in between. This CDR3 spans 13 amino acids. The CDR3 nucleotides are TGCGCCAGCAGCCGAGCCGGGACACCTGGCTACACCTTC. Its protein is CASSRAGTPGYTF.

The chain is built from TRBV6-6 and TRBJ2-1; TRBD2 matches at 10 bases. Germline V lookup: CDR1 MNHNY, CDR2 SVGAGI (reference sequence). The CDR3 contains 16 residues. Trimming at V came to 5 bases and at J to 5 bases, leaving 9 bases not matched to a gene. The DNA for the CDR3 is TGTGCCAGCAGTAGCGAGTTTAGCGGGGGGAACAATGAGCAGTTCTTC. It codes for CASSSEFSGGNNEQFF.

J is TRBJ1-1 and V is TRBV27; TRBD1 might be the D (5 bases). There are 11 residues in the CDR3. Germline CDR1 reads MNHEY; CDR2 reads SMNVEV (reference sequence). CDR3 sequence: CAAGWGTEAFF. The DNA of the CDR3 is TGTGCAGCAGGGTGGGGCACTGAAGCTTTCTTT.

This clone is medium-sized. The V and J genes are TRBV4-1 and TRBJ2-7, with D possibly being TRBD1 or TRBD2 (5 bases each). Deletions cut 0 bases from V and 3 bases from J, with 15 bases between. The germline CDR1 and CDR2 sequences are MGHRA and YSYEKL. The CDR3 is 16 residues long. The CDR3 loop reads CASSQDEGFPFYEQYF. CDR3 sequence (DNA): TGCGCCAGCAGCCAAGATGAGGGGTTCCCATTCTACGAGCAGTACTTC.

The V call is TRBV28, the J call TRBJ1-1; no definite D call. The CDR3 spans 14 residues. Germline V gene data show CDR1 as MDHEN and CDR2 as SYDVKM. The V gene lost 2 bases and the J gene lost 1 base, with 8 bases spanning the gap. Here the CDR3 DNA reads TGTGCCAGCAGTTTAGCATACAAGAACACTGAAGCTTTCTTT. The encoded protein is CASSLAYKNTEAFF.

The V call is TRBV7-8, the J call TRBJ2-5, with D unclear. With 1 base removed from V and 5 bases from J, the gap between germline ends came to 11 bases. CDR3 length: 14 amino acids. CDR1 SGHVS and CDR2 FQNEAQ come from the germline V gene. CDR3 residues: CASSLVAQRETQYF. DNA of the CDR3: TGTGCCAGCAGCTTAGTCGCACAGAGGGAGACCCAGTACTTC.

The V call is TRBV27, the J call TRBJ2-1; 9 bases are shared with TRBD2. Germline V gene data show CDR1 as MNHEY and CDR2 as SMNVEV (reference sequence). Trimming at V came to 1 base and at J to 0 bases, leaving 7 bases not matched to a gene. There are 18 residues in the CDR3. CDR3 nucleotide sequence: TGTGCCAGCAGTTTATGGGGTAGCGGGAGAATCTCCTACAATGAGCAGTTCTTC. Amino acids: CASSLWGSGRISYNEQFF.

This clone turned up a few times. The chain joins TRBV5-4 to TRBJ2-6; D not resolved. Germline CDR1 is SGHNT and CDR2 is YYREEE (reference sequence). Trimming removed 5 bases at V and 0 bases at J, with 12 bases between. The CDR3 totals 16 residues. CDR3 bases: TGTGCCAGCAGTCCTCGGAGCATCTCTGGGGCCAACGTCCTGACTTTC. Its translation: CASSPRSISGANVLTF.

CDR3 nucleotide sequence: TGTGCCACATCCACGCTCACAGATACGCAGTATTTT. It is translated as CATSTLTDTQYF. The chain has TRBV28 and TRBJ2-3; D call uncertain. Germline V gene data show CDR1 as MDHEN and CDR2 as SYDVKM. Trimming pared 10 bases from V and 2 bases from J, leaving 10 bases between. The CDR3 is 12 amino acids.

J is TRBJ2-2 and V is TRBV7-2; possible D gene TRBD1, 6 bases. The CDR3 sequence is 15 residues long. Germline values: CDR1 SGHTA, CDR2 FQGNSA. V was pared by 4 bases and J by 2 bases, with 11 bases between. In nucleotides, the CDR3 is TGTGCCAGCAGCTCCCGGGACACAAACACCGGGGAGCTGTTTTTT. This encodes CASSSRDTNTGELFF.

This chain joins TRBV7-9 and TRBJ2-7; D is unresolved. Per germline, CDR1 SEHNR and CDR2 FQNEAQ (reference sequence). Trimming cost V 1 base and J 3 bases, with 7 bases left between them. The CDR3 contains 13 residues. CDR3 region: CASSLGASYEQYF. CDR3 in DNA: TGTGCCAGCAGCTTAGGGGCCAGCTACGAGCAGTACTTC.

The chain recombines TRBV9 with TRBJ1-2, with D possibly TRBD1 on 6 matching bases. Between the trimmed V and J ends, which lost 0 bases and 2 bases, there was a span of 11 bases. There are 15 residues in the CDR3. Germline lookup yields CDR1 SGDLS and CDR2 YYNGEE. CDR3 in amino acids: CASSVDGGDNYGYTF. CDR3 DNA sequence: TGTGCCAGCAGCGTAGACGGGGGCGACAACTATGGCTACACCTTC.

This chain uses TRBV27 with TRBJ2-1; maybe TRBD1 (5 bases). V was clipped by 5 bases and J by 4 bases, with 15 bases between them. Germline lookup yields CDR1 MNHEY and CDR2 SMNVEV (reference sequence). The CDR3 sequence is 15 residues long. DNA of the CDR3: TGTGCCAGCAGTCCTTATTTTACAGGATACAATGAGCAGTTCTTC. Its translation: CASSPYFTGYNEQFF.

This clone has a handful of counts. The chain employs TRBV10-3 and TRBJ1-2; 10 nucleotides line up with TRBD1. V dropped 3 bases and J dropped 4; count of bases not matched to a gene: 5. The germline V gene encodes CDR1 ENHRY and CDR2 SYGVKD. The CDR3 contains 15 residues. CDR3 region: CAISDRDRGLYGYTF. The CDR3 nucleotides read TGTGCCATCAGTGACAGGGACAGGGGACTCTATGGCTACACCTTC.

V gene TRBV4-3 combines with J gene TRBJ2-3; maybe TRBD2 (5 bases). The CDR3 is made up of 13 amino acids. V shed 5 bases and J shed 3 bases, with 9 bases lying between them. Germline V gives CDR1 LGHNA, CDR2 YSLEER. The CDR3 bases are TGCGCCAGCAGCGCGGGCGCTACAGATACGCAGTATTTT. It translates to CASSAGATDTQYF.

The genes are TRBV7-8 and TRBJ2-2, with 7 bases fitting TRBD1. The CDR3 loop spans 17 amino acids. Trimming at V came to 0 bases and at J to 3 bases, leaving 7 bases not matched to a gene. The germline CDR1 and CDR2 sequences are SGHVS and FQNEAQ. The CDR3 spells CASSLARGGAYTGELFF. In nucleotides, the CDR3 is TGTGCCAGCAGCTTAGCCAGAGGGGGCGCGTACACCGGGGAGCTGTTTTTT.